This TCR beta chain was sequenced for a study of tumor and adjacent non-tumor tissue in lung cancer. The library came from three nested PCR rounds adapted from ARM-PCR protocols. TCRdb itself ran the multiplex PCR reads through MiXCR, one entry per CDR3 protein. The sample shows about 140,000 distinct CDR3 sequences, roughly 70% of them seen only once. This clonotype was recorded at least ten times. The template was RNA from unsorted bulk tissue. Newly diagnosed lung cancer patients had thoracic surgery in China, August–late 2014, without prior chemotherapy. The germline V and J ends were trimmed by 7 bases and 0 bases, with 13 bases remaining between them. In germline, CDR1 is SGHNT, CDR2 YENEEA. The CDR3 spans 15 residues.

The rearrangement uses TRBV11-3 and TRBJ2-1, with D tentatively TRBD1 (6 bases). The specimen was lung tumor tissue. The source of this sequence is a man between 60 and 75 years old with small cell lung cancer. The CDR3 region has the DNA TGTGCCAGCACGCCGAGGGGGAGCTCCTACAATGAGCAGTTCTTC. This gives the protein CASTPRGSSYNEQFF.